The 11 T cell receptor beta chains in this list originate from one sample, sequenced in a study of Graves' ophthalmopathy and Graves' hyperthyroidism. From RNA, the CDR3 regions of TCR beta chains were amplified and sequenced. An initial RT-PCR round employing HTBI primers preceded a second-round multiplex PCR. Using its own MiXCR run on the multiplex PCR reads, TCRdb lists one record per CDR3 protein. Here the sample spans some 750,000 distinct CDR3 sequences, roughly two fifths being singletons. Material for sequencing was peripheral blood. The receptors originated from an adult man with Graves' ophthalmopathy.

Remarks on this clonotype: With a much larger clone just one base away, this may be a read error. This rearrangement joins TRBV20-1 to TRBJ1-2; D uncertain. V lost 7 bases, J lost 3 bases, and 18 bases lay in between. The CDR3 extends over 14 amino acids. Germline values: CDR1 DFQATT, CDR2 SNEGSKA (reference sequence). CDR3 sequence reads: CSGLAAHWHYGYTF. As DNA, the CDR3 is TGCAGTGGCCTAGCTGCCCACTGGCACTATGGCTACACCTTC.

The V and J genes are TRBV9 and TRBJ1-6, with D perhaps matching TRBD1 (5 bases). V lost 4 bases, J lost 6 bases, and 14 bases lay in between. CDR3 length equals 15 residues. CDR1 and CDR2 from the germline V gene are SGDLS and YYNGEE. The CDR3 here is CASSLGGARNSPLHF. The CDR3 DNA reads as TGTGCCAGCAGCTTAGGCGGGGCCCGTAATTCACCCCTCCACTTT.

The rearrangement uses TRBV7-8 and TRBJ1-2; 7 bases agree with TRBD1. The CDR3 covers 14 residues. From germline, CDR1 is SGHVS and CDR2 FQNEAQ. Trimming at V came to 4 bases and at J to 3 bases, leaving 5 bases not matched to a gene. The CDR3 spells CASSSQGSYYGYTF. The CDR3 nucleotides are TGTGCCAGCAGCTCACAGGGGTCGTACTATGGCTACACCTTC.

This clonotype has ten or more counts. CDR3 protein: CSVSPGTYSYEQYF. The CDR3 DNA follows: TGCAGCGTTTCCCCGGGGACTTACTCCTACGAGCAGTACTTC. This chain connects TRBV29-1 to TRBJ2-7, with a possible D match to TRBD2 (6 bases). The V gene lost 5 bases and the J gene lost 0 bases, with 14 bases spanning the gap. The CDR3 contains 14 residues. CDR1 is SQVTM, CDR2 ANQGSEA, per germline.

Points on this clonotype: An end of the junction does not agree with germline; a read error may underlie this. The chain carries TRBV5-1 and TRBJ2-3, with 9 bases fitting TRBD2. Germline values: CDR1 SGHRS, CDR2 YFSETQ. The CDR3 is 17 residues long. The CDR3 DNA sequence: TGTGCCGGCAGCTGGCTAGGGACTAGCTTTAGCACAGATACGCAGTATTTT. It specifies CAGSWLGTSFSTDTQYF. The complete variable domain, with remaining parts taken from reference TRBV5-1 and TRBJ2-3, reads KAGVTQTPRYLIKTRGQQVTLSCSPISGHRSVSWYQQTPGQGLQFLFEYFSETQRNKGNFPGRFSGRQFSNSRSEMNVSTLELGDSALYLCAGSWLGTSFSTDTQYFGPGTRLTVL.

The chain links TRBV25-1 to TRBJ1-1; TRBD1 agrees at 7 bases. The CDR3 is 14 amino acids. In germline, CDR1 is MGHDK, CDR2 SYGVNS. V was clipped by 5 bases and J by 6 bases; unmatched bases: 9. The CDR3 here is CASSLGQAGAEAFF. DNA of the CDR3: TGTGCCAGCAGTCTTGGACAGGCCGGGGCTGAAGCTTTCTTT.

The CDR3 DNA sequence: TGTGCCAGCAGCGAACAGAGCTCCTATAATTCACCCCTCCACTTT. Translation: CASSEQSSYNSPLHF. This sequence joins TRBV9 and TRBJ1-6; D not resolved. The CDR3 extends over 15 amino acids. Trimming removed 3 bases from V and 0 bases from J, with 7 bases in between. Germline V gene data show CDR1 as SGDLS and CDR2 as YYNGEE.

This clonotype appeared a few times. This rearrangement joins TRBV20-1 to TRBJ2-3; no firm D call. CDR3 length equals 14 residues. The germline V gene has CDR1 DFQATT and CDR2 SNEGSKA (reference sequence). Deletions cut 3 bases from V and 4 bases from J, with 14 bases between. The CDR3 region has the DNA TGCAGTGCTAGCATCGGAAGGGCTCCAGATACGCAGTATTTT. Encoded protein: CSASIGRAPDTQYF.

This clonotype was recorded at least ten times. The gene calls are TRBV15 and TRBJ1-3; D is possibly TRBD1 (5 bases). The germline V gene has CDR1 LNHNV and CDR2 YYDKDF (reference sequence). This CDR3 is 15 amino acids long. V was trimmed by 1 base and J by 3 bases, leaving 10 bases between them. The CDR3 protein is CATSRAPGNGNTIYF. The CDR3 bases are TGTGCCACCAGCAGAGCCCCAGGGAATGGAAACACCATATATTTT.

This clonotype turned up a few times. The chain combines TRBV5-5 with TRBJ2-7; 8 bases are shared with TRBD2. Trimming took 5 bases from V and 0 from J; bases not matched to a gene: 7. Germline values: CDR1 SGHKS, CDR2 YYEKEE (reference sequence). The CDR3 contains 15 residues. CDR3 loop: CASSGGLGLSYEQYF. As DNA, the CDR3 is TGTGCCAGCAGTGGGGGACTAGGGCTCTCCTACGAGCAGTACTTC. Complete variable domain (other parts from reference TRBV5-5 and TRBJ2-7): DAGVTQSPTHLIKTRGQQVTLRCSPISGHKSVSWYQQVLGQGPQFIFQYYEKEERGRGNFPDRFSARQFPNYSSELNVNALLLGDSALYLCASSGGLGLSYEQYFGPGTRLTVT.

This clonotype was detected a few times. The chain links TRBV4-2 to TRBJ2-7; 9 bases are a match to TRBD1. This CDR3 region has 17 residues. After removal of 0 bases from V and 7 bases from J, the junction contained 13 bases not matched to a gene. The germline gives CDR1 LGHNA, CDR2 YNFKEQ. Here the CDR3 DNA reads TGTGCCAGCAGCCAAGATCTAAGGGACAGGGAGTCGGGTGAGCAGTACTTC. As protein: CASSQDLRDRESGEQYF.